These T cell receptor beta chains were read from a single sample in a study of blood T cell repertoires in COVID-19. Sequencing was performed with immunoSEQ multiplex PCR; in TCRdb, only in-frame clones are kept and a portion is missing. The repertoire has more than 300,000 clones, more than 85% of them found once; the top ten carry almost 4%. Sequencing input: PBMCs or T cells enriched from blood (not recorded which). The receptors come from a woman aged 25 to 45 who had been exposed to COVID-19. Each CDR3 is given with its conserved first and last residue. D genes are given only for firm matches. Clone size appears in some rows only: once, few, many, or a class for an expanded clone.

>TRBV30|.|.|TRBJ2-5
TGTGCCTGGAGTTTCTCGGGGGGCGTTCAAGAGACCCAGTACTTC
CAWSFSGGVQETQYF
>TRBV7-3|.|.|TRBJ2-1
TGTGCCAGCAGCTTATTGCGGGGGCCCTACAATGAGCAGTTCTTC
CASSLLRGPYNEQFF
>TRBV29-1|TRBD1|.|TRBJ1-1
TGCAGCGTTGATTTGACGGGGACAGGGCGTTGGGCTTTCTTT
CSVDLTGTGRWAFF
>TRBV7-9|.|.|TRBJ2-7
TGTGCCAGCAGTCGAGGACAGACCCCCTACGAGCAGTACTTC
CASSRGQTPYEQYF
>TRBV6-5|.|.|TRBJ1-2
TGTGCCAGCAGTCACAGGGCGGATGGCTACACCTTC
CASSHRADGYTF
>TRBV27|.|.|TRBJ1-2
TGTGCCAGCAGTTTACGGGGGAACTATGGCTACACCTTC
CASSLRGNYGYTF
>TRBV7-9|TRBD1|.|TRBJ2-2
TGTGCCAGCAGCCTACCCGGGACAGGGACCGGGGAGCTGTTTTTT
CASSLPGTGTGELFF
>TRBV10-3|TRBD1|.|TRBJ1-4
TGTGCCATCAGCCCTAACAGGGGTCGGGAAAAACTGTTTTTT
CAISPNRGREKLFF
>TRBV7-3|TRBD1|once|TRBJ2-3
TGTGCCAGCAGCAATGGGTGGGGGACAGGGCTCACAGATACGCAGTATTTT
CASSNGWGTGLTDTQYF
>TRBV2|TRBD2|once|TRBJ2-1
TGTGCCAGCAGTGGAGGGTCTAGCGGGGTCGATGAGCAGTTCTTC
CASSGGSSGVDEQFF
>TRBV6-5|.|.|TRBJ1-2
TGTGCCAGCAGTTACGCGACCCCGGGAAACTATGGCTACACCTTC
CASSYATPGNYGYTF
>TRBV5-5|.|once|TRBJ1-6
TGTGCCAGCAGCTTGGCGGGGGGGTCCCTCCACTTT
CASSLAGGSLHF
>TRBV9|.|.|TRBJ1-2
TGTGCCAGCAGCGAAAGGTCGGGGGGTAACTATGGCTACACCTTC
CASSERSGGNYGYTF
>TRBV6-5|.|.|TRBJ1-2
TGTGCCAGCAGTTACTCGAGTCAGTCAGGCGGCTACACCTTC
CASSYSSQSGGYTF
>TRBV10-3|TRBD2|.|TRBJ2-3
TGTGCCATCCGCGGGGTGCGGGGGACCACTTCTAGCACAGATACGCAGTATTTT
CAIRGVRGTTSSTDTQYF
>TRBV10-3|TRBD1|.|TRBJ2-7
TGTGCCATCAGTGAGACGGGGGGACAGGGAGGTGTGCAGTACTTC
CAISETGGQGGVQYF
>TRBV6-5|TRBD1|.|TRBJ1-2
TGTGCCAGCAAGACGGACAGGGTCCTCTATGGCTACACCTTC
CASKTDRVLYGYTF
>TRBV9|TRBD2|.|TRBJ2-1
TGTGCCAGCAGCCCCCGGAGCGGGGCTTACAATGAGCAGTTCTTC
CASSPRSGAYNEQFF
>TRBV28|.|.|TRBJ2-7
TGTGCCAGCAGTTCGCGCTCCTACGAGCAGTACTTC
CASSSRSYEQYF
>TRBV9|.|.|TRBJ1-1
TGTGCCAGCAGCGTAGCTCAATCAGGGAACACTGAAGCTTTCTTT
CASSVAQSGNTEAFF
>TRBV2|TRBD1|.|TRBJ1-2
TGTGCCAGCAGGGGACAGGGGGACGTTTTTAACTATGGCTACACCTTC
CASRGQGDVFNYGYTF
>TRBV4-1|.|.|TRBJ2-3
TGCGCCAGCAGCCCTAACTTGGACGGACAGTCGGGCACAGATACGCAGTATTTT
CASSPNLDGQSGTDTQYF
>TRBV5-1|.|once|TRBJ2-5
TGCGCCAGCAGCTTGGTCCAGGTTGGGGAGACCCAGTACTTC
CASSLVQVGETQYF
>TRBV10-3|.|.|TRBJ1-5
TGTGCCATCAGGACCGGACAGAATCAGCCCCAGCATTTT
CAIRTGQNQPQHF